This T cell receptor (beta chain) came from a study of long-term antiretroviral therapy in people with HIV. This clone is a singleton in its sample. Trimming removed 1 base at V and 5 bases at J, with 12 bases between. The CDR3 loop spans 14 amino acids. Run at survey level, the immunoSEQ assay was version v3.0. Using immunoSEQ multiplex PCR, the repertoire was profiled, and TCRdb retains in-frame clones only, with some absent. The sample contains roughly 18,000 clones, approximately 92% of which appear only once. The sequence was obtained from a man aged 45-65 years with HIV. The specimen was unsorted PBMCs, collected 4.2 years after starting antiretroviral therapy. This sequence joins TRBV23-1 and TRBJ2-7; D possibly corresponds to TRBD2 (6 bases). TRBV23-1 is an ORF for which the function is uncertain. CDR3 DNA: TGCGCCAGCAGTCAATTTTATGGGACTCACGAGCAGTACTTC. Protein sequence: CASSQFYGTHEQYF.